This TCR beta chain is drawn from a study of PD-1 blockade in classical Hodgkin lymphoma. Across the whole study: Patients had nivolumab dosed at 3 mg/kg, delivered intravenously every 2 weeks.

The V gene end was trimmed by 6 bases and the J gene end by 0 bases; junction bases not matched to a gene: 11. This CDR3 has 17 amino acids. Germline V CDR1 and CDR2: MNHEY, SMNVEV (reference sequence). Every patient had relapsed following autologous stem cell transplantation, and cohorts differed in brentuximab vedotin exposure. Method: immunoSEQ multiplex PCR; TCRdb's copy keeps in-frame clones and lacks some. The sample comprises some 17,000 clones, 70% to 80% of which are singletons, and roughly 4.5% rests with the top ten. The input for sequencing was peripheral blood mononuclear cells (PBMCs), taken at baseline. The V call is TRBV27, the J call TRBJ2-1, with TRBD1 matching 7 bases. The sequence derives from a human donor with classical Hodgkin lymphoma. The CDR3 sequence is CASSPTRWDSSYNEQFF. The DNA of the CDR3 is TGTGCCAGCAGCCCAACCAGGTGGGACAGCTCCTACAATGAGCAGTTCTTC.